This TCR beta chain was captured by sequencing in a study of T cell responses to AZD1222 COVID-19 vaccine. The CDR3 is 15 residues long. V shed 0 bases and J shed 4 bases, with 12 bases lying between them. Germline V gene lookup returns CDR1 SGHTA and CDR2 FQGNSA. Study observations and caveats: Across spike, vaccine-associated CD4 TCRs were found, dominant at 160-218 and 743-854. In the spike-specific TCR repertoire, nearly half reportedly target unmutated variant regions. Compared with day 0, the breadth and depth of the Spike-specific TCR repertoire rose significantly after two doses of AZD1222.

Assay: immunoSEQ multiplex PCR; the TCRdb copy retains only in-frame clones and omits some. The sample contains about 200,000 clones, roughly 92% of which appear only once. Concerning this clone: As yet, its antigen is unknown.

Sequencing was performed on peripheral blood, taken 28 days after the second AZD1222 dose. The receptor's source is an adult who received the AZD1222 COVID-19 vaccine. The V and J genes are TRBV7-2 and TRBJ1-2, with D possibly TRBD1 on 6 matching bases. The CDR3 nucleotides read TGTGCCAGCAGCTTAGCTACAGGGACGACCTATGGCTACACCTTC. Encoded protein: CASSLATGTTYGYTF. Drawing the rest from reference TRBV7-2 and TRBJ1-2, the complete variable domain is GAGVSQSPSNKVTEKGKDVELRCDPISGHTALYWYRQSLGQGLEFLIYFQGNSAPDKSGLPSDRFSAERTGGSVSTLTIQRTQQEDSAVYLCASSLATGTTYGYTFGSGTRLTVV.